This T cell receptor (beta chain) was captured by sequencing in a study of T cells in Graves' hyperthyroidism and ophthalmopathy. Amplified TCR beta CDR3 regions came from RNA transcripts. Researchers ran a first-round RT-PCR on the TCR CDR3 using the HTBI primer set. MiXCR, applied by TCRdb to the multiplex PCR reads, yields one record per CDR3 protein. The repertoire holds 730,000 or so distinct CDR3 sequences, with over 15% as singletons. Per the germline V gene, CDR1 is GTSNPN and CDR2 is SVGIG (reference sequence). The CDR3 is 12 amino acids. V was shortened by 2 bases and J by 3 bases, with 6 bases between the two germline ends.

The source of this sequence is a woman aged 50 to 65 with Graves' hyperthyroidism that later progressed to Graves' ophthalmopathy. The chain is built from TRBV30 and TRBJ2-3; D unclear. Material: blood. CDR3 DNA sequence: TGTGCCTGGAGTAACCCTACAGATACGCAGTATTTT. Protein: CAWSNPTDTQYF.